The entry below describes one TCR beta chain. Its target is unknown. TCRdb ran MiXCR on the 5' RACE reads and lists one entry per CDR3 protein. The sample records roughly 190,000 distinct CDR3 sequences, around 17% being singletons. This sample is part of a study of T-cell memory formation after mild COVID-19. Study-level background: TCR clustering was largely donor specific.

Study findings and constraints: Cross-reactive memory seemingly joined, as some responding clones were found in pre-infection memory.

Sequencing input: PBMCs or a T cell subset sorted from them (not recorded which). The sequence was collected from an adult woman who had mild COVID-19 (a few samples of this study predate the infection). Cell type and time point are not known.

The CDR3: CASRAISYNEQFF. CDR3 bases: TGTGCCAGCAGGGCCATCTCCTACAATGAGCAGTTCTTC. The J gene is TRBJ2-1, the V gene TRBV11-2; D call uncertain. The CDR3 totals 13 residues. CDR1 SGHAT and CDR2 FQNNGV come from the germline V gene. Deletions cut 6 bases from V and 0 bases from J, with 6 bases between.